This T cell receptor beta chain was captured in a study of shared clonotypes between healthy human individuals (dated by TCRdb to about 2020). In terms of the full investigation: A couple of women and three men aged 18 to 49 years were included in the cohort. For each donor, three plates each were used for CD4 naive and CD4 memory, two plates were used for CD8 naive, and one plate was used for CD8 memory. To estimate repertoire size and how much clonotypes are shared between individuals, the study performed deep sequencing of blood TCR repertoires from 4 to 6 healthy adults. Libraries were prepared and TCR repertoires were sequenced by different laboratories using diverse techniques, in order to increase sequencing depth and limit assay-specific biases. Leukapheresis yielded between about 0.85 and 9.5 billion PBMCs per donor.

Healthy HIV-negative adults with no recently reported acute infections or vaccinations were included as donors. Every donor was a Caucasian adult living in Nashville, Tennessee, USA. CD4+ T cells were enriched by magnetic negative selection; naive cells were then positively selected on CD45RA, and the negative fraction formed the memory subset. After blood collection by leukapheresis, PBMCs were isolated using Ficoll-Histopaque density gradient centrifugation and then cryopreserved in the vapor phase of liquid nitrogen. Analytical flow cytometry was used to check the purity and quantity of each magnetically sorted T cell population. Genomic DNA was isolated from each sorted fraction and quantified by UV absorbance on a Nanodrop 2000c. The investigation overall reported the following: When several donors were compared, the shared fraction of clonotypes was 5% to 6.5% for naive CD4, about 4% for naive CD8, roughly 2.5% for memory CD4, and about 0.36% for memory CD8. Pairwise subsampling indicated that sequencing depth was expected to affect the degree of clonotype sharing among donors. Incomplete sequencing was indicated by rarefaction of sorted-subset datasets, despite the large sequencing depth. The small number of donors limited the genetic and exposure-history diversity represented. Naive subsets generally had larger estimated clonotype richness than memory subsets. Compared with non-shared clonotypes, the clonotypes found in all four sorted-subset donors had higher generation probabilities. Sampling was restricted to blood, and TCR repertoires in tissue are likely to differ from TCR repertoires in blood.

Inclusive of the bounding cysteine and phenylalanine, the CDR3 is 16 residues long. This entry keeps only the CDR3 DNA: 48 bases, framed from base 1. CDR1 SEHNR and CDR2 FQNEAQ are derived from the germline V gene (reference sequence). V loses 5 bases, J loses 10 bases, and the germline ends lie 24 bases apart. Using the deep immunoSEQ assay, multiplex PCR amplified TCR CDR3 regions from genomic DNA. Extracted genomic DNA from each cell subset was spread evenly across all wells of several immunoSEQ 96-well plates, with each plate serving as a replicate. For sorted subsets, around 200 ng genomic DNA, equal to tens of thousands of T cell genomes, was loaded into each replicate PCR. The purified libraries were quantified using a Qubit 3.0 fluorometer, sized with a Bioanalyzer 2100, and then quantified again using the KAPA Library Quantification kit. Each immunoSEQ 96-well plate was sequenced on its own single-read 150-cycle Illumina NextSeq 550 flow cell. The study's processing was this. Because the immunoSEQ output held only junctional sequences and lacked quality scores, the filtering could not match the filtering applied to full-length reads. Sequences were annotated with PyIR, a Python wrapper for IgBLAST v1.9, using IMGT germline references to assign V/J genes and CDR3. Reads were filtered out if the reads had weak V/J assignments (E-value above 1e-6), no CDR3, stop codons, out-of-frame junctions, or ambiguous translated residues. V3J clonotypes were defined by identical inferred V gene, J gene, and CDR3 amino acid sequence. To compute the percentage overlap between repertoires, the number of shared unique clonotypes was divided by the size of the smaller repertoire. Repertoire richness was assessed with RTK rarefaction, the Chao1 estimator, and Recon v2.1 estimates of unobserved clonotypes. Generation probabilities for all TCRbeta clonotypes obtained by the gDNA method from several donors were computed using OLGA. Entries here come from immuneACCESS through TCRdb and include only in-frame sequences with V and J called. Some clones fail to appear in such tables; in the studies checked, an unresolved V gene covers under half of the shortfall, and the cause of the remainder is unknown. The V and J calls and the clone size are those of that table, but D and trimming were determined from the DNA. The table for this sample lists about a million clones; more than 75% of them were counted only once. Roughly 1.5% of the sample belongs to the ten largest clones.

In regard to this clone: No cognate antigen has been identified for it. No base qualities exist here, and no much larger clone lies one base off it.

Sequencing was performed on memory CD4+ T cells sorted from blood. In light of the paper, this sample's cell subset or site label describes: CD45RA-negative fraction. The source of this sequence is a man aged 18 to 30 in good health. The rearranged segments are TRBV7-9 and TRBJ2-1, with TRBD1 as a weak D call on 7 bases. The base sequence is TGTGCCAGCAGCCCCCAGACCGGAGGGGGCAATGGGGAGCAGTTCTTC. Its translation reads: CASSPQTGGGNGEQFF.